This T cell receptor beta chain was identified in a study of CD8 T cells in Susac syndrome. Reverse transcription of 0.5 to 1 ug RNA was performed with random hexamers. TCRdb reprocessed the immunoSEQ multiplex PCR reads with MiXCR, giving one entry per CDR3 protein. The sample yields 120,000 or so distinct CDR3 sequences, 85% to 95% seen once. The sample holds one count of this clonotype. The CDR3 is 15 residues long. Germline CDR1 reads SNHLY; CDR2 reads FYNNEI. V lost 3 bases and J lost 2, with 14 bases in between. This TCR was sampled from a human donor with multiple sclerosis. This chain uses TRBV2 with TRBJ2-7; maybe TRBD1 (5 bases). Sequences were obtained from CD4+ T cells from PBMCs. CDR3 residues: CASSDPLTAAYEQYF. CDR3 sequence (DNA): TGTGCCAGCAGTGACCCTCTGACAGCCGCCTACGAGCAGTACTTC.